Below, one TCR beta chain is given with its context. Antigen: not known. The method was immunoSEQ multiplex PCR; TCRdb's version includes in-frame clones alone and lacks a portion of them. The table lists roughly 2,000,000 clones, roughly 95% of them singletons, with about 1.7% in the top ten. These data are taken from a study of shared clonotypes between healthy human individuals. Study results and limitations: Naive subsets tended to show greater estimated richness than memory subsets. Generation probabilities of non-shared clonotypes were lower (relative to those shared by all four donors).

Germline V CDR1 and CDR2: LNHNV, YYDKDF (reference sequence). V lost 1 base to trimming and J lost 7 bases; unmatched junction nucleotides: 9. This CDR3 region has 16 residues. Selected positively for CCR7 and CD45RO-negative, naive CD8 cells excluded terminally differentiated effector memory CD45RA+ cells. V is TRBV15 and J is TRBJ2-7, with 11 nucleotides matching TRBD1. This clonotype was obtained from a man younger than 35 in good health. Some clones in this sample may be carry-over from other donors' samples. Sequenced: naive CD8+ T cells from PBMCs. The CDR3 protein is CATSRVGTGGRVEQYF. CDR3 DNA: TGTGCCACCAGCAGAGTCGGGACAGGGGGGAGGGTTGAGCAGTACTTC.